The 15 T cell receptor beta chains in this list originate from one sample, sequenced in a study of control samples from healthy donors and cancer patients. The repertoire was sequenced with immunoSEQ multiplex PCR; TCRdb's copy has only in-frame clones and lacks some. The table lists around 170,000 clones, around 91% of them singletons. Sequencing input: blood. These receptors were obtained from a woman aged 45-59 years in good health.

The V and J genes are TRBV28 and TRBJ2-7; TRBD1 matches at 9 bases. The germline V gene encodes CDR1 MDHEN and CDR2 SYDVKM. Trimming took 3 bases from V and 6 from J; bases not matched to a gene: 12. The CDR3 runs to 16 residues. The CDR3 DNA reads TGTGCCAGCAGTTTTGCGTCCGGGACAGGGACGGGCGAGCAGTACTTC. Its protein is CASSFASGTGTGEQYF.

The CDR3 spells CASQRTAPIEQYF. The CDR3 nucleotides are TGTGCCAGCCAGCGGACAGCTCCCATCGAGCAGTACTTC. The chain has TRBV28 and TRBJ2-7; the D gene is possibly TRBD1 (6 bases). The CDR3 consists of 13 residues. With 8 bases removed from V and 6 bases from J, the gap between germline ends came to 17 bases. Germline CDR1 reads MDHEN; CDR2 reads SYDVKM.

The chain couples TRBV28 to TRBJ2-3; D gene ambiguous. The CDR3 length is 11 residues. CDR1 and CDR2 (germline): MDHEN, SYDVKM. V was trimmed by 3 bases and J by 9 bases, leaving 7 bases between them. The chain's CDR3 is CASSFAGTQYF. In nucleotides, the CDR3 is TGTGCCAGCAGTTTTGCCGGAACGCAGTATTTT.

The chain employs TRBV21-1 and TRBJ1-1. TRBV21-1 is a documented pseudogene. There are 8 residues in the CDR3. CDR3 protein: CATQRGGF. CDR3 coding DNA: TGTGCCACCCAGCGGGGGGGTTTT.

This clone was seen only once. The V gene is TRBV6-1, the J gene TRBJ1-6; D remains unclear. The CDR3 has 13 residues. With 1 base removed from V and 13 bases from J, the gap between germline ends came to 11 bases. Germline assignment: CDR1 MNHNS and CDR2 SASEGT. In nucleotides, the CDR3 is TGTGCCAGCAGTGAAGTCGAGAGGCTCCCCCTCCACTTT. Translating it yields CASSEVERLPLHF.

The chain is built from TRBV27 and TRBJ1-6, with D tentatively TRBD1 (5 bases). The germline V gene has CDR1 MNHEY and CDR2 SMNVEV (reference sequence). The CDR3 sequence is 15 residues long. V was cut by 3 bases and J by 7 bases, with 13 bases left in between. This CDR3 is CASSLTGTENSPLHF. The CDR3 DNA reads TGTGCCAGCAGTTTGACCGGGACTGAGAATTCACCCCTCCACTTT.

This sequence joins TRBV5-1 and TRBJ2-5, with D perhaps matching TRBD1 (5 bases). Germline CDR1 and CDR2: SGHRS and YFSETQ. V lost 1 base to trimming and J lost 5 bases, with 18 bases between them. This CDR3 region has 16 residues. For the CDR3, the DNA is TGCGCCAGCAGCTTGAATCCCTCAGGGCAAAAGGAGACCCAGTACTTC. Translation gives CASSLNPSGQKETQYF.

The chain combines TRBV9 with TRBJ2-1; 12 nucleotides match TRBD1. Germline V gene data show CDR1 as SGDLS and CDR2 as YYNGEE. The CDR3 length is 17 residues. Trimming removed 3 bases from V and 2 bases from J; junction bases left unmatched: 6. The CDR3 region is CASSAPGQGAPYNEQFF. CDR3 sequence (DNA): TGTGCCAGCAGCGCGCCGGGACAGGGGGCTCCCTACAATGAGCAGTTCTTC.

This clone was seen just once. The chain joins TRBV9 to TRBJ1-5, with a tentative D call TRBD1 (5 bases). Per the germline V gene, CDR1 is SGDLS and CDR2 is YYNGEE. The CDR3 spans 15 residues. With 6 bases removed from V and 5 bases from J, the gap between germline ends came to 18 bases. The CDR3 sequence is CASNPSGGDHQPQHF. The CDR3 region has the DNA TGTGCCAGCAACCCCTCGGGGGGAGATCATCAGCCCCAGCATTTT.

The chain links TRBV5-4 to TRBJ2-7; the D is unclear. CDR3 length: 14 residues. V was cut by 4 bases and J by 0 bases, with 11 bases left in between. CDR1 is SGHNT and CDR2 is YYREEE in the germline V gene (reference sequence). CDR3 sequence reads: CASSHNTGSYEQYF. The CDR3 DNA follows: TGTGCCAGCAGCCACAACACCGGCTCCTACGAGCAGTACTTC.

The chain is built from TRBV7-2 and TRBJ1-3, with 7 bases identical to TRBD1. J was trimmed by 6 bases and V by 8 bases; bases with no gene match: 7. Germline V lookup: CDR1 SGHTA, CDR2 FQGNSA. CDR3 length: 13 residues. DNA of the CDR3: TGTGCCAGCTCCCGAACAGGGGTAAACACCATATATTTT. Protein: CASSRTGVNTIYF.

This sequence joins TRBV28 and TRBJ1-1; weak D call: TRBD1 (6 bases). The CDR3 has 13 amino acids. Between the trimmed V and J ends, which lost 6 bases and 5 bases, there was a span of 13 bases. The germline gives CDR1 MDHEN, CDR2 SYDVKM. This chain's CDR3 is CASSPRGETEAFF. CDR3 nucleotide sequence: TGTGCCAGCAGCCCGAGGGGGGAAACTGAAGCTTTCTTT.

This chain connects TRBV7-9 to TRBJ1-1, with 9 nucleotides matching TRBD1. V lost 6 bases, J lost 3 bases, and 5 bases stayed unmatched. CDR1 SEHNR and CDR2 FQNEAQ come from the germline V gene (reference sequence). CDR3 size: 14 residues. CDR3 protein: CASSFRTGDTEAFF. The CDR3 DNA sequence: TGTGCCAGCAGTTTCCGGACAGGGGACACTGAAGCTTTCTTT.

The V gene is TRBV12-3 or TRBV12-4, the J gene TRBJ2-1; D gene unclear. CDR3 size: 13 residues. V lost 3 bases and J lost 4, with 7 bases in between. The CDR3 region is CASSFTAYNEQFF. The CDR3 coding sequence is TGTGCCAGCAGTTTCACAGCATACAATGAGCAGTTCTTC.

The V gene is TRBV6-2 or TRBV6-3, the J gene TRBJ2-3; 7 bases match TRBD2. Germline V gene sequence: CDR1 MNHEY, CDR2 SVGEGT. CDR3 length: 17 residues. J was trimmed by 1 base and V by 2 bases; bases with no gene match: 9. The CDR3 coding sequence is TGTGCCAGCAGTTACCCGCCGGGGCTAGCGGGCACAGATACGCAGTATTTT. This translates into CASSYPPGLAGTDTQYF.